A selection of T cell receptor beta chains follows, all from one sample in a study. In TCRdb, the 5' RACE reads were re-called with MiXCR into one record per CDR3 protein. The profile shows 10,000 to 15,000 distinct CDR3 sequences, about a quarter of them singletons. Material for sequencing was naive CD4+ T cells sorted from blood. The origin of the receptors is a female donor with breast cancer. Both conserved end residues are part of each CDR3. A D gene is named only where the DNA matches it firmly. The size entry is marked missing in some rows and otherwise reads once, few, many or a size class.

NA	TRBV7-3	TRBJ2-5	medium-sized	CASSLNGPQETQYF	TGTGCCAGCAGCTTAAACGGGCCCCAAGAGACCCAGTACTTC
NA	TRBV5-6	TRBJ1-3	many	CASSLLGLQGNTIYF	TGTGCCAGCAGCTTGTTAGGACTCCAGGGGAACACCATATATTTT
TRBD2	TRBV14	TRBJ2-5	many	CASSTTSGSWETQYF	TGTGCCAGCAGCACGACTAGCGGGAGCTGGGAGACCCAGTACTTC
TRBD2	TRBV12-5	TRBJ2-1	many	CASGRGLAGHNEQFF	TGTGCTAGTGGCCGCGGACTAGCGGGGCACAATGAGCAGTTCTTC
TRBD2	TRBV6-5	TRBJ2-1	many	CASSYARESYNEQFF	TGTGCCAGCAGTTACGCGCGGGAGTCCTACAATGAGCAGTTCTTC
TRBD2	TRBV24-1	TRBJ2-1	medium-sized	CATSDGEAGVSSYNEQFF	TGTGCCACCAGTGATGGGGAAGCGGGAGTATCCTCCTACAATGAGCAGTTCTTC
TRBD2	TRBV19	TRBJ2-5	medium-sized	CASSTRTSGWGQETQYF	TGTGCCAGTAGTACCCGGACTAGCGGCTGGGGCCAAGAGACCCAGTACTTC
TRBD1	TRBV12-3/TRBV12-4	TRBJ1-5	once	CASSTTGVGPPQHF	TGTGCCAGCAGTACGACAGGGGTCGGTCCGCCCCAGCATTTT
TRBD2	TRBV7-9	TRBJ2-4	few	CASSPGLFLAKNIQYF	TGTGCCAGCAGCCCGGGACTATTCCTAGCCAAAAACATTCAGTACTTC
NA	TRBV7-3	TRBJ1-3	once	CASSLEHSKNTIYF	TGTGCCAGCAGCTTAGAGCACTCTAAAAACACCATATATTTT
NA	TRBV5-1	TRBJ1-2	NA	CASSVGTGYTF	TGCGCCAGCAGCGTCGGGACAGGCTACACCTTC
NA	TRBV6-5	TRBJ1-2	medium-sized	CASSYSGSNTHGYTF	TGTGCCAGCAGTTACTCAGGGAGTAACACCCATGGCTACACCTTC
NA	TRBV5-1	TRBJ2-3	medium-sized	CASSLGLTDTQYF	TGCGCCAGCAGCTTGGGGTTAACAGATACGCAGTATTTT
NA	TRBV4-1	TRBJ1-2	NA	CASSHMDSRFWSYAF	TGCGCCAGCAGCCACATGGACAGCCGGTTCTGGAGCTACGCCTTC
TRBD1	TRBV5-1	TRBJ2-7	many	CASSLGVSWGQTYYEQYF	TGCGCCAGCAGCTTGGGGGTTTCATGGGGACAGACTTACTACGAGCAGTACTTC
TRBD2	TRBV14	TRBJ2-1	many	CASSPQSWTSGRAVYNEQFF	TGTGCCAGCAGCCCCCAGTCCTGGACTAGCGGGAGGGCCGTTTACAATGAGCAGTTCTTC
NA	TRBV2	TRBJ1-2	NA	CASSDQGSYGYTF	TGTGCCAGCAGTGATCAGGGGTCCTATGGCTACACCTTC
NA	TRBV2	TRBJ1-5	NA	CASSEGRFNQPQHF	TGTGCCAGCAGTGAAGGACGGTTCAATCAGCCCCAGCATTTC
NA	TRBV3-1	TRBJ1-2	many	CASSQVVGDGGYTF	TGTGCCAGCAGCCAAGTGGTAGGGGATGGGGGCTACACCTTC
TRBD1	TRBV6-5	TRBJ2-2	many	CASTQGASTGELFF	TGTGCCAGCACCCAGGGGGCAAGCACCGGGGAGCTGTTTTTT
NA	TRBV9	TRBJ1-2	many	CASSVGTGRNGYTF	TGTGCCAGCAGCGTAGGAACAGGGCGAAATGGCTACACCTTC
TRBD2	TRBV6-4	TRBJ2-1	NA	CASSSTSGRPYNEQFF	TGTGCCAGCAGTTCGACTAGCGGGAGGCCGTACAATGAGCAGTTCTTC
NA	TRBV6-1	TRBJ1-5	NA	CASSELGKQPQHF	TGTGCCAGCAGTGAACTTGGTAAGCAGCCCCAGCATTTT